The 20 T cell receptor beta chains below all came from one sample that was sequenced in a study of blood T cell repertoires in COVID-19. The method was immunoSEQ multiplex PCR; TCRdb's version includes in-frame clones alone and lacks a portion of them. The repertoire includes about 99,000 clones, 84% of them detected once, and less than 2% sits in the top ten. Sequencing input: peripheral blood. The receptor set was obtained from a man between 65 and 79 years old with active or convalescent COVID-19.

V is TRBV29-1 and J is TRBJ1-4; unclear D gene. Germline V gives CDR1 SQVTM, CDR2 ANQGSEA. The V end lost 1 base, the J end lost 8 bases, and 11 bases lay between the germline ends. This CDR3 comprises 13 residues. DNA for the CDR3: TGCAGCGTTGAAGCTGCGGGCGGCGAAAAACTGTTTTTT. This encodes CSVEAAGGEKLFF.

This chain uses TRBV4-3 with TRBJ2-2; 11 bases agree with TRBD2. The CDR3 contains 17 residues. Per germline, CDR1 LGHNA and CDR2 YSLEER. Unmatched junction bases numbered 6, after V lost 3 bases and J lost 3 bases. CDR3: CASSQALAGGYTGELFF. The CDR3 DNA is TGCGCCAGCAGCCAGGCCCTAGCGGGGGGATACACCGGGGAGCTGTTTTTT.

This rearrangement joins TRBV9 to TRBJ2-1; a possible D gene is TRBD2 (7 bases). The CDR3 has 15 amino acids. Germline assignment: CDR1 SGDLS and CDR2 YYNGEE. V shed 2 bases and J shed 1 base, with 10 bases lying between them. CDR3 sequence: CASSVAGASYNEQFF. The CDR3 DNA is TGTGCCAGCAGCGTTGCGGGGGCTTCCTACAATGAGCAGTTCTTC.

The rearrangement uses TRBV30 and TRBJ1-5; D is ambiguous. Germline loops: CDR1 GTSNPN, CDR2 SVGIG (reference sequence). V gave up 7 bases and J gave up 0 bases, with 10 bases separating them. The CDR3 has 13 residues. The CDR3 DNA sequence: TGTGCCTTCAGGACTTTTAGCAATCAGCCCCAGCATTTT. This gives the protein CAFRTFSNQPQHF.

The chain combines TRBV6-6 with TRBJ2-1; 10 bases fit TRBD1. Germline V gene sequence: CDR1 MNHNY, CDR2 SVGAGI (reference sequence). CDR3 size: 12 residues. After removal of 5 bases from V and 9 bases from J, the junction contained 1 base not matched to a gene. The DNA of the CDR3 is TGTGCCAGCAGTCGGACAGGGGGTGAGCAGTTCTTC. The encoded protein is CASSRTGGEQFF.

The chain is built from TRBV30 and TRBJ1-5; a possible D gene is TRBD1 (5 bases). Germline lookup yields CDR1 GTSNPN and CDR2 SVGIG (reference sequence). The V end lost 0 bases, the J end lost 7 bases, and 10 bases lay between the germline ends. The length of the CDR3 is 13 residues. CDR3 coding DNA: TGTGCCTGGAGTGTACAAGGGGCCCAGCCCCAGCATTTT. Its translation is CAWSVQGAQPQHF.

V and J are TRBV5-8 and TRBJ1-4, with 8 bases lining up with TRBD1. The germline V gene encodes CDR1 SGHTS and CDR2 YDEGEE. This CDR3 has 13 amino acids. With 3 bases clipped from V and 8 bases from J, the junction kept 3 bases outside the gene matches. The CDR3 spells CASSSGGGEKLFF. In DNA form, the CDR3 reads TGTGCCAGCAGCTCAGGGGGCGGCGAAAAACTGTTTTTT.

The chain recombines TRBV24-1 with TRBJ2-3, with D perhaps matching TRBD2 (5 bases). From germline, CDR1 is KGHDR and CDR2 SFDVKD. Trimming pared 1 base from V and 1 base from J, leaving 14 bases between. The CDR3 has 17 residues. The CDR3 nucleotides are TGTGCCACCAGTGATTTCCTAGCCGAGACTCGCACAGATACGCAGTATTTT. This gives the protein CATSDFLAETRTDTQYF.

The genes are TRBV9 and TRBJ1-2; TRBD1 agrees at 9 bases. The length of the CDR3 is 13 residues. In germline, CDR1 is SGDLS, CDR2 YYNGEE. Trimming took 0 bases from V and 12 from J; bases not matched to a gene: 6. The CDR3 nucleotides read TGTGCCAGCAGCGTAGAGGCACAGGGGGCACACACCTTC. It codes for CASSVEAQGAHTF. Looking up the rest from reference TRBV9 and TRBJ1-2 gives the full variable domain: DSGVTQTPKHLITATGQRVTLRCSPRSGDLSVYWYQQSLDQGLQFLIQYYNGEERAKGNILERFSAQQFPDLHSELNLSSLELGDSALYFCASSVEAQGAHTFGSGTRLTVV.

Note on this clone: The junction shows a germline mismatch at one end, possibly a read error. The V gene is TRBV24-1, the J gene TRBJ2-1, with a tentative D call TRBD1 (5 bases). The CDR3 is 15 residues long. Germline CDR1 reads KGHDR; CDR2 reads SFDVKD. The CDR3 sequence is CAISDPATGNNEQFF. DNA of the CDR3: TGTGCCATCAGTGATCCAGCCACAGGCAACAATGAGCAGTTCTTC.

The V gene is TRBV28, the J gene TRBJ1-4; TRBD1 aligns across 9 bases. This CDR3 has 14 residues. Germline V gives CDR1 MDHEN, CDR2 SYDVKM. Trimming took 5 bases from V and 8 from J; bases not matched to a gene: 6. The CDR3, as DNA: TGTGCCAGCAGTCTTTCCGGGACAGGGGAAAAACTGTTTTTT. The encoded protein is CASSLSGTGEKLFF.

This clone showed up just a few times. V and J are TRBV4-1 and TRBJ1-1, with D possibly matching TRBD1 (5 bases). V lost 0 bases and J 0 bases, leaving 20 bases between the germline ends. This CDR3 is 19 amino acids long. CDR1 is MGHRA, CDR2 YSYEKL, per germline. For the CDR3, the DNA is TGCGCCAGCAGCCAAGATAGGTGGCAGGGAAGGCCCCTGAACACTGAAGCTTTCTTT. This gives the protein CASSQDRWQGRPLNTEAFF.

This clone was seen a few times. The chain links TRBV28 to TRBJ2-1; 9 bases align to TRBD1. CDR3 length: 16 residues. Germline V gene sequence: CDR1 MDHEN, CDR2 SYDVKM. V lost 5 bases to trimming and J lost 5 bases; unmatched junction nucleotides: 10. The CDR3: CASSATTGTGNNEQFF. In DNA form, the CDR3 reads TGTGCCAGCAGTGCGACGACCGGGACAGGGAACAATGAGCAGTTCTTC.

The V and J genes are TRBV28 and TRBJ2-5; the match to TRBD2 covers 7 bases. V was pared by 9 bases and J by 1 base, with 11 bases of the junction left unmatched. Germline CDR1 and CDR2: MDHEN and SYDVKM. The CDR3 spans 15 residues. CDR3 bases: TGTGCCAGTATTAGGGGAGGGGTCTCCCAAGAGACCCAGTACTTC. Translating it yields CASIRGGVSQETQYF.

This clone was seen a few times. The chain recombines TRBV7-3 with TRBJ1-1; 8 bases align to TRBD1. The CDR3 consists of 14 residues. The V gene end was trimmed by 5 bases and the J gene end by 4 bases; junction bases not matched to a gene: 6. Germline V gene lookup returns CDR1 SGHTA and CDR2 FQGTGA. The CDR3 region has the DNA TGTGCCAGCAGCCCGAGGACAGGGTCCACTGAAGCTTTCTTT. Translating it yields CASSPRTGSTEAFF.

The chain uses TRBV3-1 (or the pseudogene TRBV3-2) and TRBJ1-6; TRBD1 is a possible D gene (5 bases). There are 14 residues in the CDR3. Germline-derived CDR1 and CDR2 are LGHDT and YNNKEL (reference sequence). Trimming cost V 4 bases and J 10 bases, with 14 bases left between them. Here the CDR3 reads CASSPTDIRSPLHF. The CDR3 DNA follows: TGTGCCAGCAGCCCTACGGACATTCGATCACCCCTCCACTTT.

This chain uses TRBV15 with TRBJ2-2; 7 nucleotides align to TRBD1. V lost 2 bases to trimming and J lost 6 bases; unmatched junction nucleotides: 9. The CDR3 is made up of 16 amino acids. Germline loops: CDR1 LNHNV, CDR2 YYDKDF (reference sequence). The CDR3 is CATSRTRDRSSGELFF. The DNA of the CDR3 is TGTGCCACCAGCAGAACCCGGGACAGATCTTCCGGGGAGCTGTTTTTT.

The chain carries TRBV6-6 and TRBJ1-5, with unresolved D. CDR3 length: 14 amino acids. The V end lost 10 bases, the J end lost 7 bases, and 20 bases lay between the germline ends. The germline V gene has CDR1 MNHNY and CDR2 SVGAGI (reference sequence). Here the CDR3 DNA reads TGTGCCACCAAAGTTTCGGGTCCCCGACAGCCCCAGCATTTT. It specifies CATKVSGPRQPQHF.

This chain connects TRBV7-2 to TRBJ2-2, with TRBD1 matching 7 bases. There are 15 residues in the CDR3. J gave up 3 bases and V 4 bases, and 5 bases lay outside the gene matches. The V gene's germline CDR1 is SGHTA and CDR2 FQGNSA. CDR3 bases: TGTGCCAGCAGCTCCGGGACAGCCTACACCGGGGAGCTGTTTTTT. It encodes CASSSGTAYTGELFF.

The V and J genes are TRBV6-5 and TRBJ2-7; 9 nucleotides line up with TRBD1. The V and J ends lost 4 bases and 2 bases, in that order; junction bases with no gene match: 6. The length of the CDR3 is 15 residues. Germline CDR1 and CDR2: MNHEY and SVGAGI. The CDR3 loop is CASSWIGQGPYEQYF. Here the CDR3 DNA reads TGTGCCAGCAGTTGGATTGGACAGGGGCCCTACGAGCAGTACTTC.